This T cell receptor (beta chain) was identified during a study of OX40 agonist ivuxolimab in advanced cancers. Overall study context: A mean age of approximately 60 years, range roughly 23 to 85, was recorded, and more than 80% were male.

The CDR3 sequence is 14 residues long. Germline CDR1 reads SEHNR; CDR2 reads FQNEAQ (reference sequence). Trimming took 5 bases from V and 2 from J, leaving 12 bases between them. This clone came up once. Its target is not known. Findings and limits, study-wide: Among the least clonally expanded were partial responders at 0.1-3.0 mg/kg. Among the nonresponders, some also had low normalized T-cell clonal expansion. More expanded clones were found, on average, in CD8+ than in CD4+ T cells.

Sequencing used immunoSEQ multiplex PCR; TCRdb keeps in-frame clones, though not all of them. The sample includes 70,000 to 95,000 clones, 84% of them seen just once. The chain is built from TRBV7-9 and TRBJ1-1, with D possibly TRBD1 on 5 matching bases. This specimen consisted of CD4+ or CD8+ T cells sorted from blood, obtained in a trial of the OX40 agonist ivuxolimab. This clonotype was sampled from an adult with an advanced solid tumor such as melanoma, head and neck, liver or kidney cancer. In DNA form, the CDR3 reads TGTGCCAGCAGCCATAAAGGGACCAACACTGAAGCTTTCTTT. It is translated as CASSHKGTNTEAFF.